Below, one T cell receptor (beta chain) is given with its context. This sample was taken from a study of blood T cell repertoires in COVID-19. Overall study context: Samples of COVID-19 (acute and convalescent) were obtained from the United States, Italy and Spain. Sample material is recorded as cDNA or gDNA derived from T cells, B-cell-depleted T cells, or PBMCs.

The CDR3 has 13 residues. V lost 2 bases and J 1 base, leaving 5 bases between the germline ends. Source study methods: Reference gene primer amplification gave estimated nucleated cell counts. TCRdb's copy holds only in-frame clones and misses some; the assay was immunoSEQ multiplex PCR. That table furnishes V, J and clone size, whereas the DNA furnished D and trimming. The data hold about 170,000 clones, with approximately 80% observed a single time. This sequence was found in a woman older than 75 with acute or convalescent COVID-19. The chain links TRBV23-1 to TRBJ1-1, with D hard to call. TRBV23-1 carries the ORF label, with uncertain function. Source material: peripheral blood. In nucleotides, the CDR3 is TGCGCCAGCAGTCAAAGACAGAACACTGAAGCTTTCTTT. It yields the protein CASSQRQNTEAFF.